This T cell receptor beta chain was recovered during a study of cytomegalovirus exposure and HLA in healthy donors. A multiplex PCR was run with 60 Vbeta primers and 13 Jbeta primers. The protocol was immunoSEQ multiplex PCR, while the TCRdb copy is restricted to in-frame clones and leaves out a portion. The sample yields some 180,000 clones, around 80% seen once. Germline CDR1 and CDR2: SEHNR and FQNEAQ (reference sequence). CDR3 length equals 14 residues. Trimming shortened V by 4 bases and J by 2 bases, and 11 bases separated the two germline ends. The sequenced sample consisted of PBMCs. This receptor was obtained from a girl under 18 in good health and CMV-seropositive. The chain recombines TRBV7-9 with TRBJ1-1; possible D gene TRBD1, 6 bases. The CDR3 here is CASSSRDNNTEAFF. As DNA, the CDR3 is TGTGCCAGCAGCTCCCGGGACAACAACACTGAAGCTTTCTTT.